This TCR beta chain came from a study of blood T cell repertoires in COVID-19. In the authors' workflow: Nucleated cell counts were estimated from reference gene primer amplification. The protocol was immunoSEQ multiplex PCR, while the TCRdb copy is restricted to in-frame clones and leaves out a portion. Clone size and V and J calls were adopted from that table, with D and trimming inferred from the DNA. The table has fewer than 350,000 clones, 88% seen once. Sequences were obtained from peripheral blood. The TCR originated in a woman aged 30 to 39 with COVID-19, enrolled during active disease.

In DNA, the CDR3 is TGTGCCAGCAGAAGCTTAGCGGGGACGGGGCAGTACGTC. Protein product: CASRSLAGTGQYV. This chain joins TRBV21-1 and TRBJ2-7; the D call in the table, TRBD2, was not verified against the DNA. TRBV21-1 is a pseudogene. The CDR3 consists of 13 residues.